This TCR beta chain was sequenced during a study of T cell changes during pregnancy in multiple sclerosis. This CDR3 has 14 amino acids. Germline V lookup: CDR1 MNHEY, CDR2 SVGAGI. Sequenced by immunoSEQ multiplex PCR; TCRdb stores in-frame clones only, minus some. The sample lists tens of thousands of clones; roughly 90% were seen once. Comment on this clone: An end of the junction does not agree with germline; a read error may underlie this.

This clonotype was sampled from a female donor in good health, enrolled as a control in a pregnancy study. The starting material was peripheral blood, obtained after pregnancy. The chain employs TRBV6-5 and TRBJ1-1, with TRBD1 matching 8 bases. CDR3 protein: CASRPDRVKTEAFF. CDR3 nucleotides: TGTGCCAGCAGGCCGGACAGGGTGAAGACTGAAGCTTTCTTT.